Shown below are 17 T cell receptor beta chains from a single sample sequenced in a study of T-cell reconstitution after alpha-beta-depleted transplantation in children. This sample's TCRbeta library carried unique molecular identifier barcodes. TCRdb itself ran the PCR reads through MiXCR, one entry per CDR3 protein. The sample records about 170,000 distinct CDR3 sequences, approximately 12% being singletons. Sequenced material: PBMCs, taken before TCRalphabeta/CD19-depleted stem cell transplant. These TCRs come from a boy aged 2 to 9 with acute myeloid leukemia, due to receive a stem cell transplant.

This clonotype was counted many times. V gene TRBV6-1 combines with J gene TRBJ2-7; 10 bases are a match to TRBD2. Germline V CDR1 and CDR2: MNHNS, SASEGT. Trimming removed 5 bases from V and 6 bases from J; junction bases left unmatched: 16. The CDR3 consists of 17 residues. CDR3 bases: TGTGCCAGCAGTATATTTAGCGGGAGGTCGCTGGGGGGCGAGCAGTACTTC. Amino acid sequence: CASSIFSGRSLGGEQYF.

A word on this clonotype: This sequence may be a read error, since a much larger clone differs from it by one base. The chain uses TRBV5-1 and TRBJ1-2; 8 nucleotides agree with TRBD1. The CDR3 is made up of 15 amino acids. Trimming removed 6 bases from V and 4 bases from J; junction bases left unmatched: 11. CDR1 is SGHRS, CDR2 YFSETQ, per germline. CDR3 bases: TGCGCCAGCACCTCGGGGGACAGGACGCCCTATGGCTACACCTTC. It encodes CASTSGDRTPYGYTF.

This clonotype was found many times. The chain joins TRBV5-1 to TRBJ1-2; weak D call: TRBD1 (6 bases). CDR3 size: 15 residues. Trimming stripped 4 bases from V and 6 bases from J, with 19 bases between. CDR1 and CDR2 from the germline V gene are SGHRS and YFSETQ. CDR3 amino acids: CASSPSRGHDNGYTF. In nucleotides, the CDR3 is TGCGCCAGCAGCCCCTCCAGGGGCCACGACAATGGCTACACCTTC.

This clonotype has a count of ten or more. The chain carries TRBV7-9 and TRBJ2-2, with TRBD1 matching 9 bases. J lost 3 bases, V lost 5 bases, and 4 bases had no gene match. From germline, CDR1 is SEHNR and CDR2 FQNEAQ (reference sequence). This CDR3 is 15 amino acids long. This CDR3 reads CASSPRDRDTGELFF. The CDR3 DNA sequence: TGTGCCAGCAGCCCCCGGGACAGGGACACCGGGGAGCTGTTTTTT.

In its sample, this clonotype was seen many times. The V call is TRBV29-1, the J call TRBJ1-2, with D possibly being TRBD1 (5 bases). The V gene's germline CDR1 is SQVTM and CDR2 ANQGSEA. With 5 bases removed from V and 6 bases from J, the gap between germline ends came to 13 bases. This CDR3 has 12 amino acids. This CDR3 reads CSVMGRGDGYTF. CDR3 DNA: TGCAGCGTTATGGGGAGAGGGGATGGCTACACCTTC.

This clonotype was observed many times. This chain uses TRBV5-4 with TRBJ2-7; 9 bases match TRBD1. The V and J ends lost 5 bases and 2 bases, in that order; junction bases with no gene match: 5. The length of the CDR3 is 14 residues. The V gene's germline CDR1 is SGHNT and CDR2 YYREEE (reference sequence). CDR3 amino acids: CASREGQGPYEQYF. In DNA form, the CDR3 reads TGTGCCAGCAGGGAAGGACAGGGGCCCTACGAGCAGTACTTC.

CDR3 nucleotide sequence: TGTGCCAGCAGTTACTCGCTAGACACTGAAGCTTTCTTT. As protein: CASSYSLDTEAFF. The rearrangement links TRBV6-5 to TRBJ1-1; D is uncertain. From germline, CDR1 is MNHEY and CDR2 SVGAGI. This CDR3 is built from 13 residues. Trimming removed 0 bases from V and 3 bases from J, with 5 bases in between.

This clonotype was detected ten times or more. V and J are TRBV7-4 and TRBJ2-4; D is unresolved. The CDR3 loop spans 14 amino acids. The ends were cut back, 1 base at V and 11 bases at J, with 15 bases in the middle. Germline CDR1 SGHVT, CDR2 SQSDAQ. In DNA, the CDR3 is TGTGCCAGCAGCTTAGGGCTCTCCGAAACCGTTCAGTACTTC. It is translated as CASSLGLSETVQYF.

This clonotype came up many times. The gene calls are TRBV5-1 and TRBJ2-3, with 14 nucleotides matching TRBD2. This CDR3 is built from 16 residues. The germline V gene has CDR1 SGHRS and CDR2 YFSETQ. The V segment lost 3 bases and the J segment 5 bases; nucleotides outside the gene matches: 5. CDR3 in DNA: TGCGCCAGCAGCTCGGGACTAGCGGGGGCCGGAGATACGCAGTATTTT. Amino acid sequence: CASSSGLAGAGDTQYF.

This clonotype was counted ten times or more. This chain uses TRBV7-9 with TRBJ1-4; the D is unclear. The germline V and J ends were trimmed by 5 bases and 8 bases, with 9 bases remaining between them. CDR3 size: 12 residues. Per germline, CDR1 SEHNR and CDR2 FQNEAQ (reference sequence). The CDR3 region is CASSRDGEKLFF. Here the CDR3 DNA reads TGTGCCAGCAGCCGAGACGGGGAAAAACTGTTTTTT.

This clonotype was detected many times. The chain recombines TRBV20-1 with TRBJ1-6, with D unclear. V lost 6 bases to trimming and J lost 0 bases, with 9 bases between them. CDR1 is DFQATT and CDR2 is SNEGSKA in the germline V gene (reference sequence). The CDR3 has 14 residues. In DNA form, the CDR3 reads TGCAGTGCCCCGACATCCTCCTATAATTCACCCCTCCACTTT. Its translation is CSAPTSSYNSPLHF.

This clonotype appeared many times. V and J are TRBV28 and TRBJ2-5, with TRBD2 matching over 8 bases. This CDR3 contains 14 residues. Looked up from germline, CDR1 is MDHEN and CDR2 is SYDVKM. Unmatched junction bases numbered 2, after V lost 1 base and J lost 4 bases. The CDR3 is CASSLFAGGETQYF. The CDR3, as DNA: TGTGCCAGCAGTTTATTTGCGGGGGGAGAGACCCAGTACTTC.

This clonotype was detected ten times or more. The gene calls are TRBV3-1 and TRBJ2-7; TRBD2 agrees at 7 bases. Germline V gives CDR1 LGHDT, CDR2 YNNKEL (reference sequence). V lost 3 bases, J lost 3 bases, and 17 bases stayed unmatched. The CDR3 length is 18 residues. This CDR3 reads CASSQFFPTGGTIYEQYF. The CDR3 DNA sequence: TGTGCCAGCAGCCAGTTTTTTCCCACGGGAGGAACAATCTACGAGCAGTACTTC.

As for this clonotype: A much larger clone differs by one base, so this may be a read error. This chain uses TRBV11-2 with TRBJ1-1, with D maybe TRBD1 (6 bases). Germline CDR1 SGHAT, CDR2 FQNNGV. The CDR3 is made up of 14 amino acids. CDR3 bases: TGTGCCAGCAGACGGGGGCAGTTGAACACTGAAGCTCTCTTT. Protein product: CASRRGQLNTEALF.

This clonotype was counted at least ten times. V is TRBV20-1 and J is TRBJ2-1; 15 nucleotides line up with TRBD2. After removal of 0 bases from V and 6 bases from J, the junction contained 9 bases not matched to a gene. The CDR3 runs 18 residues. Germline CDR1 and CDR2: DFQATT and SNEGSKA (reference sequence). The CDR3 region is CSARDLGGTSGRFNEQFF. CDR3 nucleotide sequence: TGCAGTGCTAGAGATCTGGGCGGGACTAGCGGGAGGTTCAATGAGCAGTTCTTC.

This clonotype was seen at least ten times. Here the CDR3 DNA reads TGCAGTGCTAGAGGATTTGCGGAATATTACAATGAGCAGTTCTTC. This encodes CSARGFAEYYNEQFF. The genes are TRBV20-1 and TRBJ2-1; unclear D gene. The CDR3 consists of 15 residues. The V and J ends lost 1 base and 4 bases respectively, with 14 bases between them. In germline, CDR1 is DFQATT, CDR2 SNEGSKA (reference sequence).

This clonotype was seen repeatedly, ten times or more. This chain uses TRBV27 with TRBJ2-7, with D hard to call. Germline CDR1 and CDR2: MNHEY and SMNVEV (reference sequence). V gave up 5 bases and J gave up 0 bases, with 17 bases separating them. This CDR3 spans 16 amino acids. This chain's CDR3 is CASSPIRGSLSYEQYF. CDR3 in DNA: TGTGCCAGCAGTCCCATCCGCGGTTCCCTCTCCTACGAGCAGTACTTC.